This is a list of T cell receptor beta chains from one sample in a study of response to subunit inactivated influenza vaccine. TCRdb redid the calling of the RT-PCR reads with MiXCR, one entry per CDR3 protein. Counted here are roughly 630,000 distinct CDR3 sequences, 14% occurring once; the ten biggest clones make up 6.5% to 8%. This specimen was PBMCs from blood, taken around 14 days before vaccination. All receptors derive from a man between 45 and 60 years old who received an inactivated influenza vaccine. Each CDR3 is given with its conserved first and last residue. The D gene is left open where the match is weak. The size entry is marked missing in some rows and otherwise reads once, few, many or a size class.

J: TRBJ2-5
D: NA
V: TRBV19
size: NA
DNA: TGTGCCAGTAGTACAGACGCGGCGGTGGCGACCCAGTACTTC
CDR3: CASSTDAAVATQYF

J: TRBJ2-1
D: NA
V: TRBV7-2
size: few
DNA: TGTGCCAGCAGCTTAGGACTAGTGGAATTCTTC
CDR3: CASSLGLVEFF

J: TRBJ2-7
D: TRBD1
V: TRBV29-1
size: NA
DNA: TGCAGCGTTGATGGGGCGCGACAGGGGACGAGCTCCTACGAGCAGTACTTC
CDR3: CSVDGARQGTSSYEQYF

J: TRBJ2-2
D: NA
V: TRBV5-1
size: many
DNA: TGCGCCAGCAGCTTGGGACAGGTTACCAGGGGTATCACCGGGGAGCTGTTTTTT
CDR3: CASSLGQVTRGITGELFF

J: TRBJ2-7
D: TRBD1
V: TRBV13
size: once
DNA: TGTGCCAGCAGCTTAGTACAGGGGGGCCACGAGCAGTACTTC
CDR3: CASSLVQGGHEQYF

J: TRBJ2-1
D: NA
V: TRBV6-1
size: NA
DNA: TGTGCCAGCAGTGTGATTAATGAGCAGTTCTTC
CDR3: CASSVINEQFF

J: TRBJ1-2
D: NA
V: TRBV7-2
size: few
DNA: TGTGCCAGCAGCACACGGACTGCCGCGGACGGCTACACCTTC
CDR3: CASSTRTAADGYTF

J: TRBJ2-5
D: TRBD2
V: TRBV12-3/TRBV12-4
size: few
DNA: TGTGCCAGCAGTTTAGCGGTGATAGCGGGGGTAGCAGAGACCCAGTACTTC
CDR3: CASSLAVIAGVAETQYF

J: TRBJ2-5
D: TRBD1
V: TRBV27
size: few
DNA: TGTGCCAGCAGTCCCGGGACAGGGTGGCAAGAGACCCAGTACTTC
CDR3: CASSPGTGWQETQYF

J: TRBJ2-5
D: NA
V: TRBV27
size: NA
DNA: TGTGCCAGCAGTCCCCCGGGAGAAGGAGAGACCCAGTACTTC
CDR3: CASSPPGEGETQYF